This TCR beta chain was sequenced for a study of blood T cell repertoires in COVID-19. This clone was counted only a few times. CDR3 length: 16 amino acids. Germline V gene sequence: CDR1 SGHNT, CDR2 YYREEE (reference sequence). V shed 3 bases, J shed 1 base, and the junction held 2 bases outside the gene matches. Here immunoSEQ multiplex PCR was the method, and the copy in TCRdb shows in-frame clones only, minus some. The table shows about 250,000 clones, with nearly 90% occurring only once. Sequenced material: peripheral blood. This TCR was recovered from a woman in her thirties or forties who had recovered from COVID-19. The chain uses TRBV5-4 and TRBJ2-2; 11 nucleotides agree with TRBD2. The chain's CDR3 is CASSYGLAGNTGELFF. For the CDR3, the DNA is TGTGCCAGCAGCTACGGACTAGCGGGGAACACCGGGGAGCTGTTTTTT.